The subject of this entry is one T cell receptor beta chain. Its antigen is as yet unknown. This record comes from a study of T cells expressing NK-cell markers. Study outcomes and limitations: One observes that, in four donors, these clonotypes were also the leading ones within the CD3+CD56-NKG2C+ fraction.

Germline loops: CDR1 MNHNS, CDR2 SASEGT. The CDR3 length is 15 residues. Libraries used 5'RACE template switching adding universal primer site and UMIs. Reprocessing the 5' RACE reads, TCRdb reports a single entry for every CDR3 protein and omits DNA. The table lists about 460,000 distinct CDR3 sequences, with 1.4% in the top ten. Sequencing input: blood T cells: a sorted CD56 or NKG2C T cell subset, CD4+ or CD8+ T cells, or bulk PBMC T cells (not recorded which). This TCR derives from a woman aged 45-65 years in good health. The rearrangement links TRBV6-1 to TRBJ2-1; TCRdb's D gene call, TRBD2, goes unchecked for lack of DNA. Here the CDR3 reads CASSPLAGRANEQFF.